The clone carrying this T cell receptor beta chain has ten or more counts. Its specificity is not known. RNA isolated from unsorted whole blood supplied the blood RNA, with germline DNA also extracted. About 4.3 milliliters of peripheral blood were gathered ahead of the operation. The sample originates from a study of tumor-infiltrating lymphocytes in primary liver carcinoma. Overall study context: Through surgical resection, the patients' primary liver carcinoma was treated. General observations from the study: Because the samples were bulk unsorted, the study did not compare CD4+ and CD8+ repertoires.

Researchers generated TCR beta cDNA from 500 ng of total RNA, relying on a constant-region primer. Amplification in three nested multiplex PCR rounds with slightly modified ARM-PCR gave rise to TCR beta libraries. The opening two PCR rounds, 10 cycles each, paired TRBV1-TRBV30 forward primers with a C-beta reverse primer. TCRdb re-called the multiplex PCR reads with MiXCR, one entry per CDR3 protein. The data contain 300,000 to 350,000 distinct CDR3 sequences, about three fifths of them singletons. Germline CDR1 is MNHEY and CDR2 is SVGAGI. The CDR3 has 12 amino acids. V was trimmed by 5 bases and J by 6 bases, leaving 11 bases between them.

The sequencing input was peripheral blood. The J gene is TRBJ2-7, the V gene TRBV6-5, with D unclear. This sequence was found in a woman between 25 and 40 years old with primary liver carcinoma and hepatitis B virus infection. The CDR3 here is CASSPGWGEQYF. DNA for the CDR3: TGTGCCAGCAGTCCCGGGTGGGGCGAGCAGTACTTC.